Presented here are 22 T cell receptor beta chains from one specimen sequenced in a study of T cells in Graves' hyperthyroidism and ophthalmopathy. Amplification targeted TCR beta CDR3 regions from RNA transcripts. The study used the HTBI primer set for a first-round RT-PCR of the TCR CDR3. TCRdb itself ran the multiplex PCR reads through MiXCR, one entry per CDR3 protein. This sample has about half a million distinct CDR3 sequences; just under 20% occur once, and the top ten carry around 50%. Sequenced input: blood. The receptors come from a man in his forties with Graves' ophthalmopathy.

This clonotype was recorded many times. The chain links TRBV3-1 to TRBJ2-5; 8 bases line up with TRBD2. Germline-derived CDR1 and CDR2 are LGHDT and YNNKEL (reference sequence). The J segment lost 5 bases and the V segment lost 0 bases, leaving 11 bases of the junction unmatched. There are 17 residues in the CDR3. The CDR3 reads CASSQEAIAGSDETQYF. The CDR3 DNA reads TGTGCCAGCAGCCAAGAGGCAATAGCGGGGAGCGATGAGACCCAGTACTTC.

A few counts support this clonotype. The chain has TRBV7-2 and TRBJ2-1; D gene unclear. The V gene's germline CDR1 is SGHTA and CDR2 FQGNSA. This CDR3 is built from 11 residues. V lost 1 base, J lost 8 bases, and 3 bases lay in between. The CDR3 spells CASSLEDEQFF. The CDR3, as DNA: TGTGCCAGCAGCTTAGAAGATGAGCAGTTCTTC.

The rearrangement links TRBV11-3 to TRBJ1-5; 9 bases are shared with TRBD1. The CDR3 is 15 amino acids. Germline CDR1 is SGHNT and CDR2 is YENEEA. Losses at the gene ends were 4 bases for V and 6 bases for J; bases not matched to a gene: 7. The CDR3: CASSSGTGIGQPQHF. DNA for the CDR3: TGTGCCAGCAGCTCCGGGACAGGGATAGGTCAGCCCCAGCATTTT.

The J gene is TRBJ2-5, the V gene TRBV28; D remains ambiguous. The length of the CDR3 is 13 residues. V was cut by 5 bases and J by 5 bases, with 12 bases left in between. The germline gives CDR1 MDHEN, CDR2 SYDVKM. CDR3 in amino acids: CASSPPQAETQYF. CDR3 in DNA: TGTGCCAGCAGTCCCCCCCAAGCGGAGACCCAGTACTTC.

This clonotype was detected many times. The chain is built from TRBV12-3 or TRBV12-4 and TRBJ1-6, with D uncertain. The CDR3 spans 16 residues. Trimming removed 1 base at V and 8 bases at J, with 15 bases between. The CDR3 coding sequence is TGTGCCAGCAGTTTAGATAGGGCAGGTTTACATTCACCCCTCCACTTT. It translates to CASSLDRAGLHSPLHF.

The chain couples TRBV20-1 to TRBJ2-5; D not certain. The CDR3 covers 11 residues. Per germline, CDR1 DFQATT and CDR2 SNEGSKA (reference sequence). V shed 4 bases and J shed 5 bases, with 8 bases lying between them. The CDR3: CSATLGETQYF. The CDR3 coding sequence is TGCAGTGCTACCCTAGGGGAGACCCAGTACTTC.

This clonotype was picked up a small number of times. The chain joins TRBV5-6 to TRBJ2-5, with 8 nucleotides matching TRBD2. From germline, CDR1 is SGHDT and CDR2 YYEEEE. The CDR3 totals 16 residues. J gave up 5 bases and V 2 bases, and 11 bases lay outside the gene matches. The CDR3 protein is CASSFPGGIGRETQYF. The CDR3 bases are TGTGCCAGCAGCTTCCCGGGGGGGATCGGGCGGGAGACCCAGTACTTC.

This clonotype was counted only a few times. This chain's CDR3 is CASSFTGTGAYNEQFF. CDR3 coding DNA: TGTGCCAGCAGCTTTACCGGGACAGGGGCCTACAATGAGCAGTTCTTC. The chain has TRBV5-8 and TRBJ2-1; 10 positions match TRBD1. V lost 2 bases and J lost 2; bases outside the gene matches: 4. The CDR3 contains 16 residues. Germline values: CDR1 SGHTS, CDR2 YDEGEE.

This sequence joins TRBV28 and TRBJ2-5; D gene ambiguous. Germline loops: CDR1 MDHEN, CDR2 SYDVKM. Trimming cost V 5 bases and J 8 bases, with 12 bases left between them. The CDR3 length is 12 residues. CDR3 sequence: CASSRYPDTQYF. The CDR3 DNA follows: TGTGCCAGCAGTCGATACCCCGATACCCAGTACTTC.

This clonotype was seen repeatedly, ten times or more. The chain is built from TRBV20-1 and TRBJ2-1; D is possibly TRBD1 (6 bases). The CDR3 totals 14 residues. V was clipped by 5 bases and J by 1 base, with 12 bases between them. CDR1 and CDR2 from the germline V gene are DFQATT and SNEGSKA (reference sequence). The chain's CDR3 is CSAERQASYNEQFF. The CDR3 DNA is TGCAGTGCTGAGAGACAGGCTTCCTACAATGAGCAGTTCTTC.

This clonotype was found many times. The DNA for the CDR3 is TGTGCCAGCAGACCGGGGCTACAAGAGTACTTC. Amino acid sequence: CASRPGLQEYF. This chain joins TRBV2 and TRBJ2-7, with D possibly called TRBD1 or TRBD2 (5 bases each). This CDR3 contains 11 residues. In germline, CDR1 is SNHLY, CDR2 FYNNEI. Trimming left V 6 bases short and J 11 bases short, with 14 bases between.

This clonotype turned up a few times. The chain joins TRBV2 to TRBJ2-5; 10 bases align to TRBD1. V lost 3 bases to trimming and J lost 5 bases; unmatched junction nucleotides: 0. This CDR3 spans 13 amino acids. Looked up from germline, CDR1 is SNHLY and CDR2 is FYNNEI. The DNA for the CDR3 is TGTGCCAGCAGTGAGACAGGGGGCGAGACCCAGTACTTC. Translating gives CASSETGGETQYF.

Many counts were recorded for this clonotype. The genes are TRBV30 and TRBJ2-7; no firm D call. V lost 7 bases, J lost 4 bases, and 17 bases lay in between. There are 13 residues in the CDR3. Germline V gives CDR1 GTSNPN, CDR2 SVGIG (reference sequence). The CDR3 sequence is CALAETRDYEQYF. DNA of the CDR3: TGTGCCTTGGCGGAGACAAGAGATTACGAGCAGTACTTC.

This clonotype has only one observation. The chain joins TRBV4-2 to TRBJ2-1; 9 bases fit TRBD2. J gave up 3 bases and V 1 base, and 7 bases lay outside the gene matches. This CDR3 region has 17 residues. CDR1 and CDR2 (germline): LGHNA, YNFKEQ. The CDR3 bases are TGTGCCAGCAGCCAAGGGGGCGGGACTAGCTACTACAATGAGCAGTTCTTC. Translating gives CASSQGGGTSYYNEQFF.

CDR3: CASSLSGLPDTQYF. CDR3 coding DNA: TGTGCCAGCAGCTTATCCGGGCTCCCAGATACGCAGTATTTT. This chain links TRBV7-3 with TRBJ2-3; D remains ambiguous. The V gene lost 2 bases and the J gene lost 4 bases, with 10 bases spanning the gap. Germline V CDR1 and CDR2: SGHTA, FQGTGA. The CDR3 contains 14 residues.

This clonotype has ten or more counts. V is TRBV11-2 and J is TRBJ2-2; 8 nucleotides align to TRBD2. The trim removed 6 bases at V and 0 bases at J, leaving 12 bases unmatched. The CDR3 is made up of 18 amino acids. Germline lookup yields CDR1 SGHAT and CDR2 FQNNGV. DNA of the CDR3: TGTGCCAGCAGTCGAACCCCTCCGGGACTAGCGAACACCGGGGAGCTGTTTTTT. Its translation is CASSRTPPGLANTGELFF.

The chain joins TRBV6-9 to TRBJ1-1; D uncertain. Between the trimmed V and J ends, which lost 4 bases and 0 bases, there was a span of 9 bases. The CDR3 is 14 amino acids. The germline gives CDR1 MNHGY, CDR2 SVAAGI. The CDR3 region is CASSLPAMNTEAFF. The CDR3 region has the DNA TGTGCCAGCAGTTTGCCGGCTATGAACACTGAAGCTTTCTTT.

The V and J genes are TRBV27 and TRBJ2-7; D gene uncertain. The length of the CDR3 is 11 residues. Deletions cut 10 bases from V and 3 bases from J, with 10 bases between. Per germline, CDR1 MNHEY and CDR2 SMNVEV (reference sequence). The CDR3 nucleotides are TGTGCCACCTCTACGAGCTACGAGCAGTACTTC. It is translated as CATSTSYEQYF.

This clonotype came up a few times. This rearrangement joins TRBV6-2 or TRBV6-3 to TRBJ1-5; D is unresolved. This CDR3 has 15 amino acids. Trimming removed 2 bases at V and 4 bases at J, with 12 bases between. Germline V gives CDR1 MNHEY, CDR2 SVGEGT. CDR3 in DNA: TGTGCCAGCAGTTACGGCAAGGCCTCGAATCAGCCCCAGCATTTT. It specifies CASSYGKASNQPQHF.

A few counts support this clonotype. The genes are TRBV12-3 or TRBV12-4 and TRBJ1-1; D uncertain. Trimming pared 2 bases from V and 6 bases from J, leaving 7 bases between. This CDR3 is built from 12 residues. As DNA, the CDR3 is TGTGCCAGCAGTTTATCGATCCCTGAAGCTTTCTTT. It specifies CASSLSIPEAFF.

This clonotype was detected only a few times. The genes are TRBV7-2 and TRBJ2-7; D is ambiguous. Trimming shortened V by 2 bases and J by 3 bases, and 14 bases separated the two germline ends. Per the germline V gene, CDR1 is SGHTA and CDR2 is FQGNSA. CDR3 length: 15 amino acids. The chain's CDR3 is CASSLRLGRFYEQYF. The CDR3 DNA is TGTGCCAGCAGCTTAAGACTCGGCCGCTTCTACGAGCAGTACTTC.

The chain carries TRBV18 and TRBJ2-7, with D unclear. Between the trimmed V and J ends, which lost 0 bases and 3 bases, there was a span of 12 bases. Germline-derived CDR1 and CDR2 are KGHSH and LQKENI. The CDR3 has 15 residues. The CDR3 here is CASSPPSLKFYEQYF. CDR3 nucleotides: TGTGCCAGCTCACCACCGAGTTTAAAATTCTACGAGCAGTACTTC.